This T cell receptor beta chain originates from a study of T cell clones after liver transplantation (dated by TCRdb to 2018 to 2020). The study in broad terms: Samples were obtained from ITN030ST, a randomized trial in which withdrawal of immunosuppression was attempted within 2 years of liver transplantation. The subjects received no induction therapy and were kept on standard immunosuppression until randomization at 12-24 months post-transplant. Tolerance was defined as complete withdrawal of immunosuppression for at least one year without a rise in liver enzymes beyond twice the upper limit of normal. Of the 8 liver transplant recipients making up the studied cohort, 3 were classified as tolerant and 5 as non-tolerant. After a pre-transplant mixed lymphocyte reaction, TCRbeta sequencing was used to pinpoint donor-reactive T cell clones, which were subsequently tracked in post-transplant blood. Blood samples were collected pre-transplant, pre-randomization before withdrawal, and post-randomization after either complete withdrawal or failed withdrawal. Of the eight recipients, a few were HCV-positive, while the remaining recipients had been transplanted for non-autoimmune, non-viral indications. As an antigen-independent comparator for the donor-reactive sequences, third party-reactive TCRbeta sequences from pre-transplant MLRs were identified as well. Overall results and qualifications from the work: When repertoire turnover was accounted for, significantly reduced detection of donor-reactive sequences was found in 7 of 8 subjects for CD4 and in 8 of 8 subjects for CD8. Donor-reactive sequences decreased more than third party-reactive sequences, which suggests partial antigen-specific deletion that was not related to withdrawal success. In two subjects, low numbers of available donor cells limited the measurable donor-reactive repertoire. Because no allograft tissue specimens were available, donor-reactive T cells may have migrated into the graft instead of being deleted. The conclusions were considered preliminary, being limited by small, heterogeneous patient numbers and non-standardized post-transplant time points. In most of the 8 subjects, regardless of tolerance or HCV status, circulating donor-reactive CD4 TCRbeta sequences dropped significantly post-transplant.

Within its sample, this clone is medium-sized (0.01 to 0.1%). Its antigen target is currently unknown. No quality values exist for individual bases; no much larger clone is one base distant. Interpreted using the paper, the time point label stands for: pre-transplant. Thawed unstimulated PBMCs were stained for CD3, CD4 and CD8 and FACS-sorted into CD3+CD4+ and CD3+CD8+ populations. All 8 studied subjects were randomized to withdrawal of immunosuppression. The Qiagen DNeasy Blood and Tissue Kit was used to isolate genomic DNA. High-throughput TCRbeta CDR3 sequencing of frozen genomic DNA was performed by immunoSEQ, including PCR amplification, mapping, bias correction and internal controls. The paper's processing steps were these. Only productive rearrangements were retained, and each unique TCRbeta sequence was defined by its CDR3 nucleotide sequence together with its V and J gene. For a sequence to be called donor-reactive, it needed a frequency of at least 0.01% and at least 5-fold expansion in CFSE-low cells compared with unstimulated pre-transplant cells. Per-subject minimum frequency thresholds, based on the lowest-template unstimulated sample, ensured at least 90% detection power. Jensen-Shannon divergence between the top 1000 TCRbeta sequences after and before transplant was used to measure repertoire turnover. Two-sided Fisher's exact tests were used to test for changes in how often donor-reactive sequences were detected. In TCRdb, the immuneACCESS table is reduced to in-frame sequences with V and J assigned. These tables do not hold every clone; where another copy was compared, an unresolved V gene accounts for under half, and the others remain unexplained. From that table come the V and J calls and clone size; the DNA was used to work out D and trimming. The table for this sample lists roughly 20,000 clones; approximately 88% of them were counted only once. The ten most abundant clones make up 10% to 15% of the sample.

The germline V end is reduced by 5 bases and the J end by 6 bases; junction bases left unmatched: 8. Taken from the germline V gene, the CDR1 and CDR2 loops are SGHRS and YFSETQ. Reading from cysteine to phenylalanine, the CDR3 counts 14 amino acids. The kept DNA is CDR3 alone, 42 bases in frame from the first base. This receptor was identified in a human donor who received a liver transplant. The sequenced sample was CD8+ T cells from blood, obtained before liver transplant. The chain was built from TRBV5-1 and TRBJ2-7, with TRBD2 matching 10 junction bases. The DNA sequence is TGCGCCAGCAGTCCCCCCACTAGCGGGGTCGAGCAGTACTTC. It specifies CASSPPTSGVEQYF.